This entry lists 19 T cell receptor beta chains sequenced from one sample in a study of T cell changes during pregnancy in multiple sclerosis (dated by TCRdb to between 2018 and 2020). Library generation was performed with the immunoSEQ multiplex PCR assay. TCRdb holds this immuneACCESS table with in-frame rearrangements only. Some clones are missing; in checked studies, unresolved V genes explain under half, and the rest has no known cause. The sample table contains tens of thousands of clones; only one count was recorded for about 90% of them. 0.5% to 0.75% of the sample goes to the ten largest clones. This material consisted of CD4+ T cells from peripheral blood mononuclear cells, taken in the first trimester of pregnancy. The origin of the receptors is a female donor with multiple sclerosis, enrolled in a pregnancy study.

J is TRBJ2-1 and V is TRBV14; 13 bases are shared with TRBD2. The CDR3 loop spans 18 amino acids. J lost 10 bases, V lost 1 base, and 13 bases had no gene match. Germline CDR1 is SGHDN and CDR2 is FVKESK. The CDR3 DNA sequence: TGTGCCAGCAGCCAAGCCCTGGGACTAGCGGGACCAGGGAAGGAGCAGTTCTTC. It encodes CASSQALGLAGPGKEQFF.

CDR3 DNA sequence: TGTGCCAGCAGCCAAGCCCCTCGGGAGCAGTACTTC. This codes for CASSQAPREQYF. The V and J genes are TRBV14 and TRBJ2-7, with D unresolved. CDR1 is SGHDN, CDR2 FVKESK, per germline. V was cut by 1 base and J by 7 bases, with 8 bases left in between. This CDR3 is 12 amino acids long.

This chain links TRBV5-1 with TRBJ2-1, with 7 bases fitting TRBD2. CDR1 SGHRS and CDR2 YFSETQ come from the germline V gene. V was clipped by 2 bases and J by 0 bases; unmatched bases: 5. The CDR3 covers 16 residues. This chain's CDR3 is CASSLEAGSSYNEQFF. CDR3 sequence (DNA): TGCGCCAGCAGCTTAGAAGCGGGGAGCTCCTACAATGAGCAGTTCTTC.

This rearrangement joins TRBV6-4 to TRBJ1-1; 7 bases line up with TRBD1. CDR1 is MRHNA and CDR2 is SNTAGT in the germline V gene. The CDR3 sequence is 13 residues long. V gave up 10 bases and J gave up 0 bases; unmatched junction bases: 5. CDR3 region: CATRQGVNTEAFF. The CDR3 coding sequence is TGTGCCACCCGACAGGGCGTGAACACTGAAGCTTTCTTT.

V and J are TRBV18 and TRBJ2-1; the D is unclear. CDR1 is KGHSH, CDR2 LQKENI, per germline. This CDR3 has 13 amino acids. V lost 0 bases, J lost 6 bases, and 6 bases lay in between. The DNA for the CDR3 is TGTGCCAGCTCACCACCTAGCTTCAATGAGCAGTTCTTC. Protein sequence: CASSPPSFNEQFF. Filled out from reference TRBV18 and TRBJ2-1, the complete variable domain reads NAGVMQNPRHLVRRRGQEARLRCSPMKGHSHVYWYRQLPEEGLKFMVYLQKENIIDESGMPKERFSAEFPKEGPSILRIQQVVRGDSAAYFCASSPPSFNEQFFGPGTRLTVL.

The CDR3 here is CASSLDSEAFF. DNA of the CDR3: TGTGCCAGCTCCCTAGACTCTGAAGCTTTCTTT. The J gene is TRBJ1-1, the V gene TRBV18, with D unclear. V gave up 6 bases and J gave up 6 bases, with 8 bases separating them. There are 11 residues in the CDR3. CDR1 is KGHSH and CDR2 is LQKENI in the germline V gene. Full variable domain (missing parts from reference TRBV18 and TRBJ1-1): NAGVMQNPRHLVRRRGQEARLRCSPMKGHSHVYWYRQLPEEGLKFMVYLQKENIIDESGMPKERFSAEFPKEGPSILRIQQVVRGDSAAYFCASSLDSEAFFGQGTRLTVV.

This sequence joins TRBV19 and TRBJ2-7, with 10 bases aligning to TRBD2. Unmatched junction bases numbered 3, after V lost 1 base and J lost 3 bases. The length of the CDR3 is 15 residues. Germline V gene sequence: CDR1 LNHDA, CDR2 SQIVND (reference sequence). The CDR3 region is CASSIGSGGHYEQYF. DNA of the CDR3: TGTGCCAGTAGTATAGGTAGCGGGGGGCACTACGAGCAGTACTTC.

This clone showed up just once. This chain links TRBV6-5 with TRBJ1-6, with 7 positions matching TRBD1. Germline-derived CDR1 and CDR2 are MNHEY and SVGAGI. This CDR3 region has 16 residues. Trimming removed 2 bases from V and 8 bases from J; junction bases left unmatched: 9. For the CDR3, the DNA is TGTGCCAGCAGTTACCGTGTCACCCAGGGGGATTCACCCCTCCACTTT. Protein sequence: CASSYRVTQGDSPLHF.

This clone was detected only once. The chain links TRBV27 to TRBJ1-1; D is possibly TRBD1 (6 bases). Germline V gene lookup returns CDR1 MNHEY and CDR2 SMNVEV (reference sequence). This CDR3 spans 17 amino acids. The germline V and J ends were trimmed by 8 bases and 1 base, with 23 bases remaining between them. CDR3 amino acids: CASSSQGSGVANTEAFF. In DNA form, the CDR3 reads TGTGCCAGCTCATCCCAAGGGTCAGGGGTGGCGAACACTGAAGCTTTCTTT.

The chain uses TRBV2 and TRBJ2-3; the match to TRBD1 covers 9 bases. V was pared by 6 bases and J by 4 bases, with 8 bases of the junction left unmatched. The CDR3 is 15 residues long. Germline V lookup: CDR1 SNHLY, CDR2 FYNNEI. CDR3 coding DNA: TGTGCCAGCAGGGACCACAGGGGGCGGGCAGATACGCAGTATTTT. It translates to CASRDHRGRADTQYF.

The V call is TRBV28, the J call TRBJ2-5, with 10 positions matching TRBD2. The germline V gene encodes CDR1 MDHEN and CDR2 SYDVKM. V lost 4 bases, J lost 2 bases, and 1 base stayed unmatched. CDR3 length: 14 amino acids. The CDR3 region has the DNA TGTGCCAGCAGTTCGGGACTAGCGCAAGAGACCCAGTACTTC. It specifies CASSSGLAQETQYF.

The V gene is TRBV6-5, the J gene TRBJ2-3; TRBD2 matches 8 bases. J was trimmed by 2 bases and V by 6 bases; bases with no gene match: 1. Germline-derived CDR1 and CDR2 are MNHEY and SVGAGI. The CDR3 is 13 amino acids. The CDR3 DNA reads TGTGCCAGCAGGGGACTAGACACAGATACGCAGTATTTT. This translates into CASRGLDTDTQYF.

This clone came up once. The chain joins TRBV30 to TRBJ2-5; 12 bases agree with TRBD2. Germline V lookup: CDR1 GTSNPN, CDR2 SVGIG (reference sequence). The J segment lost 6 bases and the V segment lost 2 bases, leaving 13 bases of the junction unmatched. The CDR3 totals 17 residues. In DNA form, the CDR3 reads TGTGCCTGGAGTCGGACTAGCGGGGACCCGGCAACGAAGACCCAGTACTTC. It is translated as CAWSRTSGDPATKTQYF. Together with reference TRBV30 and TRBJ2-5, the CDR3 gives the full variable domain: SQTIHQWPATLVQPVGSPLSLECTVEGTSNPNLYWYRQAAGRGLQLLFYSVGIGQISSEVPQNLSASRPQDRQFILSSKKLLLSDSGFYLCAWSRTSGDPATKTQYFGPGTRLLVL.

There are a few counts of this clone. The gene calls are TRBV7-2 and TRBJ2-7; 8 bases agree with TRBD2. The CDR3 spans 13 residues. The V gene's germline CDR1 is SGHTA and CDR2 FQGNSA. V shed 8 bases, J shed 5 bases, and the junction held 8 bases outside the gene matches. CDR3 DNA: TGTGCCAGCGAAAGCGGGAGTTCTGACGAGCAGTACTTC. This gives the protein CASESGSSDEQYF.

The chain links TRBV2 to TRBJ2-2; maybe TRBD1 (5 bases). Germline CDR1 is SNHLY and CDR2 is FYNNEI. The CDR3 is 15 residues long. Trimming stripped 5 bases from V and 4 bases from J, with 14 bases between. In nucleotides, the CDR3 is TGTGCCAGCAGTTACCGGCGGACAAGCACCGGGGAGCTGTTTTTT. Protein product: CASSYRRTSTGELFF. Variable domain in full (rest from reference TRBV2 and TRBJ2-2): EPEVTQTPSHQVTQMGQEVILRCVPISNHLYFYWYRQILGQKVEFLVSFYNNEISEKSEIFDDQFSVERPDGSNFTLKIRSTKLEDSAMYFCASSYRRTSTGELFFGEGSRLTVL.

This chain connects TRBV4-1 to TRBJ2-5, with D possibly being TRBD1 (5 bases). The germline CDR1 and CDR2 sequences are MGHRA and YSYEKL. The CDR3 covers 15 residues. The V gene lost 0 bases and the J gene lost 5 bases, with 13 bases spanning the gap. CDR3 sequence reads: CASSQEQGSGETQYF. CDR3 sequence (DNA): TGCGCCAGCAGCCAAGAGCAGGGATCGGGTGAGACCCAGTACTTC.

The chain has TRBV2 and TRBJ2-7; tentatively, D is TRBD2 (11 bases). Trimming pared 4 bases from V and 2 bases from J, leaving 39 bases between. The CDR3 has 23 residues. CDR1 is SNHLY and CDR2 is FYNNEI in the germline V gene. The CDR3 is CASSGNRDRGTLRTSGLAYEQYF. The CDR3 bases are TGTGCCAGCAGTGGAAACCGGGACAGGGGCACCTTAAGGACTAGCGGGCTAGCCTACGAGCAGTACTTC.

This chain joins TRBV5-4 and TRBJ2-5; D may be TRBD2 (8 bases). The CDR3 runs to 15 residues. Germline V gene lookup returns CDR1 SGHNT and CDR2 YYREEE (reference sequence). The V end lost 4 bases, the J end lost 5 bases, and 18 bases lay between the germline ends. In DNA form, the CDR3 reads TGTGCCAGCAGCGCGGGGGGACAGCCCAGGGAGACCCAGTACTTC. As protein: CASSAGGQPRETQYF.

The genes are TRBV10-3 and TRBJ2-3, with 7 bases fitting TRBD2. The germline V gene has CDR1 ENHRY and CDR2 SYGVKD. Unmatched junction bases numbered 8, after V lost 10 bases and J lost 4 bases. The length of the CDR3 is 13 residues. In DNA form, the CDR3 reads TGTGCCACGAGCGGGACCAGCGCAGATACGCAGTATTTT. Translated: CATSGTSADTQYF.